A selection of T cell receptor beta chains follows, all from one sample in a study of a mutant IDH1 vaccine in newly diagnosed glioma. Clones were sequenced by immunoSEQ multiplex PCR, and TCRdb holds only the in-frame ones, with some missing. Of about 27,000 clones listed, less than 85% were seen once; the top ten hold roughly a third. The antigens these receptors bind are not known. The sequencing used PBMCs, collected from a glioma patient whose treatment included an IDH1 peptide vaccine. The receptor set was obtained from a man aged 25 to 45 with glioma. Each CDR3 is given with its conserved first and last residue. The order of the fields is J gene, V gene, clone size, D gene, CDR3 protein, CDR3 DNA. D genes are given only for firm matches. Size is stated for part of the rows, as once, few or many counts, or as a class when the clone is expanded.

J gene: TRBJ2-7; V gene: TRBV10-1; clone size: few; D gene: .; CDR3 protein: CASSLDRENYEQYF; CDR3 DNA: TGCGCCAGCAGTTTGGACAGAGAGAACTACGAGCAGTACTTC
J gene: TRBJ1-2; V gene: TRBV6-5; clone size: .; D gene: TRBD1; CDR3 protein: CASSYGRGVYGYTF; CDR3 DNA: TGTGCCAGCAGTTACGGCAGGGGGGTATATGGCTACACCTTC
J gene: TRBJ1-1; V gene: TRBV18; clone size: few; D gene: TRBD1; CDR3 protein: CASSPPDRAAEAFF; CDR3 DNA: TGTGCCAGCTCACCACCCGACAGGGCCGCTGAAGCTTTCTTT
J gene: TRBJ1-1; V gene: TRBV4-2; clone size: .; D gene: .; CDR3 protein: CASTLGGGGGTEAFF; CDR3 DNA: TGTGCCAGCACCCTAGGCGGGGGAGGGGGCACTGAAGCTTTCTTT
J gene: TRBJ2-1; V gene: TRBV27; clone size: once; D gene: .; CDR3 protein: CASSPGTQSYNEQFF; CDR3 DNA: TGTGCCAGCAGTCCGGGCACACAATCCTACAATGAGCAGTTCTTC
J gene: TRBJ2-1; V gene: TRBV5-1; clone size: once; D gene: .; CDR3 protein: CASSLADGYNEQFF; CDR3 DNA: TGCGCCAGCAGCTTGGCGGACGGGTACAATGAGCAGTTCTTC
J gene: TRBJ2-1; V gene: TRBV5-1; clone size: .; D gene: TRBD2; CDR3 protein: CASSFLGGESNEQFF; CDR3 DNA: TGCGCCAGCAGCTTTTTGGGGGGGGAAAGTAATGAGCAGTTCTTC
J gene: TRBJ2-1; V gene: TRBV6-6; clone size: .; D gene: .; CDR3 protein: CASSYSISYNEQFF; CDR3 DNA: TGTGCCAGCAGTTACTCCATCTCCTACAATGAGCAGTTCTTC
J gene: TRBJ1-4; V gene: TRBV27; clone size: .; D gene: .; CDR3 protein: CASRRLATNEKLFF; CDR3 DNA: TGTGCCAGCAGAAGACTTGCAACTAATGAAAAACTGTTTTTT
J gene: TRBJ1-5; V gene: TRBV6-1; clone size: .; D gene: .; CDR3 protein: CASSPRGGRNQPQHF; CDR3 DNA: TGTGCCAGCAGCCCTCGGGGAGGCCGAAATCAGCCCCAGCATTTT
J gene: TRBJ2-3; V gene: TRBV10-3; clone size: .; D gene: .; CDR3 protein: CAISETGGTQYF; CDR3 DNA: TGTGCCATCAGTGAGACAGGAGGTACGCAGTATTTT
J gene: TRBJ1-2; V gene: TRBV29-1; clone size: .; D gene: .; CDR3 protein: CSGGSDGYGYTF; CDR3 DNA: TGCAGCGGCGGTAGTGACGGCTATGGCTACACCTTC
J gene: TRBJ1-1; V gene: TRBV4-3; clone size: few; D gene: .; CDR3 protein: CASSQEMGAEAFF; CDR3 DNA: TGCGCCAGCAGCCAAGAAATGGGGGCTGAAGCTTTCTTT
J gene: TRBJ1-5; V gene: TRBV30; clone size: few; D gene: .; CDR3 protein: CAWTPRAGNQPQHF; CDR3 DNA: TGTGCCTGGACCCCACGGGCAGGGAATCAGCCCCAGCATTTT
J gene: TRBJ1-2; V gene: TRBV4-3; clone size: .; D gene: TRBD1; CDR3 protein: CASSLDRRFNYGYTF; CDR3 DNA: TGCGCCAGCAGCCTGGACAGGAGATTTAACTATGGCTACACCTTC
J gene: TRBJ2-3; V gene: TRBV28; clone size: .; D gene: .; CDR3 protein: CASSLVASDTQYF; CDR3 DNA: TGTGCCAGCAGTTTAGTGGCTAGCGATACGCAGTATTTT
J gene: TRBJ2-5; V gene: TRBV30; clone size: .; D gene: .; CDR3 protein: CAWRQAETQYF; CDR3 DNA: TGTGCCTGGAGACAAGCTGAGACCCAGTACTTC
J gene: TRBJ2-1; V gene: TRBV30; clone size: .; D gene: .; CDR3 protein: CAWSPAIYNEQFF; CDR3 DNA: TGTGCCTGGAGTCCCGCGATATACAATGAGCAGTTCTTC
J gene: TRBJ1-4; V gene: TRBV5-4; clone size: once; D gene: TRBD1; CDR3 protein: CASSRGQGAGEKLFF; CDR3 DNA: TGTGCCAGCAGCCGGGGACAGGGGGCCGGTGAAAAACTGTTTTTT
J gene: TRBJ2-5; V gene: TRBV7-6; clone size: .; D gene: .; CDR3 protein: CASSSPAGQQETQYF; CDR3 DNA: TGTGCCAGCAGCTCACCCGCGGGACAACAAGAGACCCAGTACTTC
J gene: TRBJ1-5; V gene: TRBV7-4; clone size: few; D gene: .; CDR3 protein: CASRYSHSNQPQHF; CDR3 DNA: TGTGCCAGCAGGTACAGCCATAGCAATCAGCCCCAGCATTTT
J gene: TRBJ1-4; V gene: TRBV29-1; clone size: .; D gene: .; CDR3 protein: CSVGEGGEKLFF; CDR3 DNA: TGCAGCGTTGGCGAAGGTGGTGAAAAACTGTTTTTT
J gene: TRBJ1-1; V gene: TRBV27; clone size: .; D gene: TRBD1; CDR3 protein: CASRPGTGSHQNTEAFF; CDR3 DNA: TGTGCCAGCAGGCCCGGGACAGGGAGCCACCAGAACACTGAAGCTTTCTTT
J gene: TRBJ1-1; V gene: TRBV2; clone size: .; D gene: .; CDR3 protein: CARRGLTEAFF; CDR3 DNA: TGTGCCAGGAGGGGCTTGACTGAAGCTTTCTTT